This T cell receptor beta chain stems from a study of cytomegalovirus exposure and HLA in healthy donors. Study results and caveats: The study recorded more than 150 TCR beta chains that were cytomegalovirus-associated.

This CDR3 is built from 15 residues. J lost 7 bases, V lost 4 bases, and 12 bases had no gene match. Per germline, CDR1 SGHNT and CDR2 YYREEE (reference sequence). Profiling relied on immunoSEQ multiplex PCR, and the TCRdb table lists in-frame clones only, not all of them. This sample has 190,000 or so clones, with approximately 83% found just once. The sample holds a few counts of this clone. The antigen is not known. Sequencing input: PBMCs. The chain uses TRBV5-4 and TRBJ2-7; TRBD1 matches 9 bases. The clonotype was recovered from a young woman in good health and CMV-seropositive. The CDR3 is CASSDRGVLSVEQYF. CDR3 DNA: TGTGCCAGCAGCGACAGGGGGGTTCTTTCGGTTGAGCAGTACTTC.